The clone carrying this T cell receptor (beta chain) was seen a handful of times. MiXCR, run by TCRdb on the RT-PCR reads, gives a single entry per CDR3 protein. This repertoire shows 550,000 to 750,000 distinct CDR3 sequences, 12% to 15% found once; its top ten account for about 3.6%. Germline CDR1 LGHNA, CDR2 YSLEER. V lost 4 bases to trimming and J lost 4 bases, with 16 bases between them. This CDR3 spans 15 amino acids. The chain has TRBV4-3 and TRBJ1-2; D is perhaps TRBD1 (5 bases). The sequence came from a female donor in good health, serving as a healthy control. Sequencing was performed on memory CD4+ T cells from blood. CDR3 sequence reads: CASSPIGGAVYGYTF. In nucleotides, the CDR3 is TGCGCCAGCAGCCCGATAGGAGGGGCAGTCTATGGCTACACCTTC.